This T cell receptor beta chain was sequenced during a study of T cells after yellow fever vaccination. Across the whole study: Some fractions had low cell numbers, and these were prepared with SMART-Seq v4 Ultra Low Input. Study findings and constraints: FACS-sorted repertoires could harbor abundant contaminating bulk-population clonotypes. In post-booster samples, most primary-vaccination clones reappeared (approximately 96% CD4, over 70% CD8).

This clonotype was observed a few times. No antigen is known for it. UMIs and a universal primer site were added when TCR cDNA was made by 5'RACE template switching. TCRdb re-called the 5' RACE reads through MiXCR, storing one row per CDR3 protein. The profile covers 200,000 to 300,000 distinct CDR3 sequences, with roughly 13% appearing a single time and 0.45% to 0.65% taken by the ten largest. Trimming removed 5 bases from V and 7 bases from J; junction bases left unmatched: 6. Germline CDR1 reads SGHTA; CDR2 reads FQGNSA. This CDR3 spans 14 amino acids. The genes are TRBV7-2 and TRBJ2-2; 8 bases match TRBD2. The sample in question was CD4+ T cells sorted from PBMCs, obtained 45 days after the yellow fever booster vaccination. The source of this sequence is a man younger than 45 who received the YFV17D yellow fever vaccine. The CDR3 DNA reads TGTGCCAGCAGCCCGGGACTAGTTTTCGGGGAGCTGTTTTTT. This translates into CASSPGLVFGELFF. The variable domain in full, with the rest retrieved from reference TRBV7-2 and TRBJ2-2, is GAGVSQSPSNKVTEKGKDVELRCDPISGHTALYWYRQSLGQGLEFLIYFQGNSAPDKSGLPSDRFSAERTGGSVSTLTIQRTQQEDSAVYLCASSPGLVFGELFFGEGSRLTVL.